This record concerns one TCR beta chain sequence. Its matching antigen is unknown. The CDR3 spans 13 residues. V shed 4 bases and J shed 8 bases, with 12 bases lying between them. Per the germline V gene, CDR1 is MGHDK and CDR2 is SYGVNS. This entry belongs to a study of shared clonotypes between healthy human individuals. General study points: Clonotype sharing across donors was expected to vary with sequencing depth. Blood was the sole source, and tissue repertoires probably differ.

Researchers ran the assay at a deep level. Sequencing used immunoSEQ multiplex PCR; TCRdb keeps in-frame clones, though not all of them. Of 550,000 to 850,000 clones listed, about 74% are singletons. The chain has TRBV25-1 and TRBJ2-1; D uncertain. Sequencing input: memory CD4+ T cells sorted from blood. The subset is: CD45RA-negative fraction. This sequence was found in a woman aged 30 to 39 in good health. CDR3: CASSGRLVDEQFF. The CDR3 nucleotides are TGTGCCAGCAGTGGCCGACTCGTCGATGAGCAGTTCTTC.